The 19 T cell receptor beta chains listed next were all sequenced from one sample in a study of long-term antiretroviral therapy in people with HIV. Running of the v3.0 immunoSEQ assay took place at survey level. Assay: immunoSEQ multiplex PCR; the TCRdb copy retains only in-frame clones and omits some. The sample lists more than 20,000 clones; more than 65% were seen once. The specimen was unsorted PBMCs, collected 4.4 years after starting antiretroviral therapy. The receptors shown here come from a man aged 25 to 45 with HIV.

In this sample, this clone turned up once. The chain's CDR3 is CASSVEGTLAKNIQYF. The CDR3 nucleotides read TGTGCCAGCAGCGTAGAGGGGACGCTAGCCAAAAACATTCAGTACTTC. The chain employs TRBV9 and TRBJ2-4, with D possibly called TRBD1 or TRBD2 (5 bases each). Germline CDR1 and CDR2: SGDLS and YYNGEE. The CDR3 spans 16 residues. Trimming took 0 bases from V and 0 from J, leaving 10 bases between them. The full variable domain, rest sourced from reference TRBV9 and TRBJ2-4, is DSGVTQTPKHLITATGQRVTLRCSPRSGDLSVYWYQQSLDQGLQFLIQYYNGEERAKGNILERFSAQQFPDLHSELNLSSLELGDSALYFCASSVEGTLAKNIQYFGAGTRLSVL.

This clone has just one count. The rearrangement uses TRBV6-1 and TRBJ1-6, with TRBD1 as a possible D gene (6 bases). V lost 7 bases and J 6 bases, leaving 16 bases between the germline ends. The CDR3 is 15 residues long. CDR1 and CDR2 from the germline V gene are MNHNS and SASEGT. The CDR3: CASNRDQGSNSPLHF. The CDR3 coding sequence is TGTGCCAGCAACCGCGACCAGGGGTCTAATTCACCCCTCCACTTT.

The chain is built from TRBV4-3 and TRBJ2-3; perhaps TRBD2 as D (6 bases). With 4 bases removed from V and 3 bases from J, the gap between germline ends came to 14 bases. The germline gives CDR1 LGHNA, CDR2 YSLEER. The CDR3 length is 15 residues. Here the CDR3 reads CASSPLGLETDTQYF. The CDR3 region has the DNA TGCGCCAGCAGCCCTTTGGGACTGGAAACAGATACGCAGTATTTT.

The chain is built from TRBV27 and TRBJ1-1; a possible D gene is TRBD1 (5 bases). The CDR3 has 14 amino acids. V dropped 6 bases and J dropped 4 bases, with 15 bases sitting between them. CDR1 and CDR2 from the germline V gene are MNHEY and SMNVEV (reference sequence). As DNA, the CDR3 is TGTGCCAGCAGCGGGTTAGGGGTCACCACTGAAGCTTTCTTT. This gives the protein CASSGLGVTTEAFF.

This sequence joins TRBV5-8 and TRBJ1-4; 7 bases are shared with TRBD1. V trimming: 4 bases; J trimming: 7 bases; junction bases outside the gene matches: 10. The CDR3 extends over 15 amino acids. The germline V gene has CDR1 SGHTS and CDR2 YDEGEE. The CDR3 bases are TGTGCCAGCAGCAGGAGACAGGGTTGGAGTGAAAAACTGTTTTTT. This translates into CASSRRQGWSEKLFF.

The chain recombines TRBV7-9 with TRBJ1-4; D ambiguous. Germline lookup yields CDR1 SEHNR and CDR2 FQNEAQ (reference sequence). The V and J ends lost 0 bases and 4 bases respectively, with 6 bases between them. There are 14 residues in the CDR3. The CDR3 loop reads CASSLANINEKLFF. The CDR3, as DNA: TGTGCCAGCAGCTTAGCGAATATTAATGAAAAACTGTTTTTT.

V is TRBV19 and J is TRBJ1-2; D unclear. The V and J ends lost 0 bases and 8 bases respectively, with 13 bases between them. The CDR3 totals 14 residues. The germline V gene has CDR1 LNHDA and CDR2 SQIVND (reference sequence). The CDR3 DNA follows: TGTGCCAGTAGTATAGATCAGAGAAGGGCAGGCTACACCTTC. Amino acid sequence: CASSIDQRRAGYTF.

J is TRBJ2-7 and V is TRBV5-1, with D uncertain. Germline V lookup: CDR1 SGHRS, CDR2 YFSETQ. The length of the CDR3 is 13 residues. V was pared by 0 bases and J by 3 bases, with 7 bases between. The CDR3 reads CASSLDRIYEQYF. The CDR3 nucleotides read TGCGCCAGCAGCTTGGACCGGATCTACGAGCAGTACTTC.

The chain is built from TRBV10-1 and TRBJ2-1, with TRBD2 matching 10 bases. CDR3 size: 17 residues. V was clipped by 2 bases and J by 2 bases; unmatched bases: 6. Per the germline V gene, CDR1 is WNHNN and CDR2 is SYGVQD (reference sequence). CDR3 loop: CASSERGSGGPYNEQFF. CDR3 sequence (DNA): TGCGCCAGCAGTGAGAGGGGTAGCGGGGGGCCCTACAATGAGCAGTTCTTC.

The chain employs TRBV28 and TRBJ2-7; D is perhaps TRBD1 or TRBD2 (6 bases each). The CDR3 is made up of 13 amino acids. CDR1 and CDR2 (germline): MDHEN, SYDVKM. Trimming took off 3 bases at V and 6 bases at J, with 12 bases between the two ends. This CDR3 is CASSLLGGREQYF. The CDR3, as DNA: TGTGCCAGCAGTTTGCTGGGGGGCCGCGAGCAGTACTTC.

The rearrangement joins TRBV13 to TRBJ1-5; maybe TRBD1 (5 bases). Trimming pared 0 bases from V and 5 bases from J, leaving 17 bases between. The germline V gene has CDR1 PRHDT and CDR2 FYEKMQ (reference sequence). This CDR3 spans 17 amino acids. CDR3 in DNA: TGTGCCAGCAGCTTAGGCCAGCCGGGGCGTGTTGATCAGCCCCAGCATTTT. It specifies CASSLGQPGRVDQPQHF.

V and J are TRBV5-1 and TRBJ2-7; the D gene is possibly TRBD2 (5 bases). Trimming cost V 4 bases and J 6 bases, with 8 bases left between them. The length of the CDR3 is 11 residues. Germline V CDR1 and CDR2: SGHRS, YFSETQ. This CDR3 is CASSTGSEQYF. CDR3 sequence (DNA): TGCGCCAGCAGCACGGGGAGCGAGCAGTACTTC.

This chain joins TRBV11-2 and TRBJ1-4, with TRBD1 matching 7 bases. V trimming: 5 bases; J trimming: 3 bases; junction bases outside the gene matches: 3. The CDR3 sequence is 14 residues long. CDR1 and CDR2 (germline): SGHAT, FQNNGV. The CDR3: CASSTGVANEKLFF. CDR3 nucleotide sequence: TGTGCCAGCAGCACAGGGGTTGCTAATGAAAAACTGTTTTTT.

This chain connects TRBV28 to TRBJ2-3, with TRBD1 identical over 7 bases. V was pared by 2 bases and J by 2 bases, with 13 bases of the junction left unmatched. Germline loops: CDR1 MDHEN, CDR2 SYDVKM. This CDR3 spans 18 amino acids. This chain's CDR3 is CASSLISRQGFFTDTQYF. CDR3 nucleotides: TGTGCCAGCAGTTTAATAAGTCGACAGGGTTTTTTCACAGATACGCAGTATTTT. The whole variable domain, filled in from reference TRBV28 and TRBJ2-3, reads DVKVTQSSRYLVKRTGEKVFLECVQDMDHENMFWYRQDPGLGLRLIYFSYDVKMKEKGDIPEGYSVSREKKERFSLILESASTNQTSMYLCASSLISRQGFFTDTQYFGPGTRLTVL.

The rearrangement uses TRBV19 and TRBJ1-2, with 9 bases lining up with TRBD1. Trimming took 4 bases from V and 4 from J; bases not matched to a gene: 7. The CDR3 has 15 residues. Germline V lookup: CDR1 LNHDA, CDR2 SQIVND (reference sequence). In nucleotides, the CDR3 is TGTGCCAGTAGTACGGACAGGGGTGAAGGCTATGGCTACACCTTC. Amino acids: CASSTDRGEGYGYTF.

This rearrangement joins TRBV27 to TRBJ2-7; D might be TRBD1 (6 bases). The germline gives CDR1 MNHEY, CDR2 SMNVEV (reference sequence). CDR3 size: 14 residues. Between the trimmed V and J ends, which lost 4 bases and 3 bases, there was a span of 13 bases. CDR3 sequence reads: CASSWGPNLYEQYF. The CDR3 DNA sequence: TGTGCCAGCAGTTGGGGGCCTAACCTCTACGAGCAGTACTTC.

The rearrangement links TRBV2 to TRBJ1-4; 10 bases align to TRBD1. CDR1 SNHLY and CDR2 FYNNEI come from the germline V gene. V dropped 5 bases and J dropped 4; count of bases not matched to a gene: 7. CDR3 length equals 16 residues. The CDR3 nucleotides are TGTGCCAGCAGTTCCGGACAGGGGGTTATTAATGAAAAACTGTTTTTT. Its translation is CASSSGQGVINEKLFF.

The J gene is TRBJ1-1, the V gene TRBV19, with TRBD1 matching 9 bases. Germline CDR1 reads LNHDA; CDR2 reads SQIVND (reference sequence). This CDR3 is 14 amino acids long. The trim removed 8 bases at V and 0 bases at J, leaving 4 bases unmatched. CDR3 loop: CASRQGGMNTEAFF. The CDR3 coding sequence is TGTGCCAGTCGACAGGGGGGTATGAACACTGAAGCTTTCTTT.

The sample holds a few counts of this clone. The J gene is TRBJ1-2, the V gene TRBV7-9, with D unresolved. There are 13 residues in the CDR3. The germline CDR1 and CDR2 sequences are SEHNR and FQNEAQ (reference sequence). Trimming removed 1 base from V and 3 bases from J, with 6 bases in between. In DNA form, the CDR3 reads TGTGCCAGCAGCTTAGGGGTACACTATGGCTACACCTTC. This gives the protein CASSLGVHYGYTF.